The next 20 T cell receptor beta chains were all read from a single sample in a study of T cells and Merkel cell carcinoma outcomes. The data were produced by immunoSEQ multiplex PCR, yet TCRdb's version contains in-frame clones alone and is incomplete. The sample carries about 5,000 clones, more than 75% recorded once. Sequencing was performed on tumor tissue from Merkel cell carcinoma. Receptor source: a human donor with Merkel cell carcinoma.

This clone was found once. This chain uses TRBV28 with TRBJ2-7; 8 bases align to TRBD1. The germline gives CDR1 MDHEN, CDR2 SYDVKM. The CDR3 has 13 amino acids. V lost 9 bases to trimming and J lost 2 bases; unmatched junction nucleotides: 6. The chain's CDR3 is CASRTGPTYEQYF. Written as DNA, the CDR3 is TGTGCCAGTCGGACAGGGCCGACCTACGAGCAGTACTTC.

The chain carries TRBV6-4 and TRBJ2-1; D unresolved. This CDR3 has 15 residues. Germline-derived CDR1 and CDR2 are MRHNA and SNTAGT. V was shortened by 6 bases and J by 4 bases, with 16 bases between the two germline ends. As DNA, the CDR3 is TGTGCCAGCAGGCCCGCTTCCCACGCTTACAATGAGCAGTTCTTC. Translating it yields CASRPASHAYNEQFF.

This chain joins TRBV5-1 and TRBJ2-1, with 12 bases fitting TRBD2. Germline V CDR1 and CDR2: SGHRS, YFSETQ. The V segment lost 4 bases and the J segment 6 bases; nucleotides outside the gene matches: 5. The CDR3 covers 15 residues. The CDR3 nucleotides read TGCGCCAGCAGCGTACTAGCGGGAGGTCCCAATGAGCAGTTCTTC. It encodes CASSVLAGGPNEQFF.

This clone was seen more than once but under ten times. The V and J genes are TRBV6-1 and TRBJ2-6, with 7 bases lining up with TRBD1. With V trimmed by 11 bases and J by 4 bases, 8 bases remained unmatched. CDR1 is MNHNS, CDR2 SASEGT, per germline. This CDR3 has 14 residues. The CDR3 loop reads CACDRVPGANVLTF. The DNA of the CDR3 is TGTGCCTGCGACAGGGTGCCCGGGGCCAACGTCCTGACTTTC.

This chain joins TRBV14 and TRBJ1-1; D ambiguous. The CDR3 has 13 residues. Looked up from germline, CDR1 is SGHDN and CDR2 is FVKESK. With 8 bases removed from V and 6 bases from J, the gap between germline ends came to 16 bases. CDR3 sequence: CASGLIQSAEAFF. CDR3 bases: TGTGCCAGCGGGTTGATACAGAGCGCTGAAGCTTTCTTT.

The chain employs TRBV28 and TRBJ2-7; TRBD1 matches 9 bases. J was trimmed by 1 base and V by 4 bases; bases with no gene match: 5. This CDR3 region has 15 residues. Per germline, CDR1 MDHEN and CDR2 SYDVKM. CDR3 region: CASSSPGQGSYEQYF. CDR3 nucleotides: TGTGCCAGCAGTTCACCGGGACAGGGTTCCTACGAGCAGTACTTC.

This chain joins TRBV7-9 and TRBJ2-7; 11 nucleotides match TRBD2. The CDR3 loop spans 16 amino acids. The V gene end was trimmed by 2 bases and the J gene end by 1 base; junction bases not matched to a gene: 4. Germline CDR1 reads SEHNR; CDR2 reads FQNEAQ (reference sequence). DNA for the CDR3: TGTGCCAGCAGCTTATATGGGACTAGCGGATCCTACGAGCAGTACTTC. Protein sequence: CASSLYGTSGSYEQYF.

This chain joins TRBV7-2 and TRBJ2-2; TRBD2 matches at 9 bases. Germline lookup yields CDR1 SGHTA and CDR2 FQGNSA. The CDR3 spans 15 residues. J gave up 5 bases and V 1 base, and 2 bases lay outside the gene matches. The CDR3 sequence: CASSLVRGGTGELFF. The CDR3 nucleotides are TGTGCCAGCAGCTTAGTGCGGGGGGGGACCGGGGAGCTGTTTTTT.

The V and J genes are TRBV18 and TRBJ1-2; no clear D gene. Germline-derived CDR1 and CDR2 are KGHSH and LQKENI. The CDR3 has 14 amino acids. V was pared by 3 bases and J by 4 bases, with 12 bases between. The CDR3 region is CASSPPQQTYGYTF. DNA for the CDR3: TGTGCCAGCTCACCCCCCCAACAGACCTATGGCTACACCTTC.

The chain recombines TRBV5-5 with TRBJ1-6; TRBD1 matches 10 bases. V dropped 1 base and J dropped 8; count of bases not matched to a gene: 6. The CDR3 is 16 residues long. Per the germline V gene, CDR1 is SGHKS and CDR2 is YYEKEE (reference sequence). CDR3 region: CASSLTTGGFHSPLHF. In nucleotides, the CDR3 is TGTGCCAGCAGCTTGACGACAGGGGGCTTCCATTCACCCCTCCACTTT. The full variable domain, its missing parts supplied by reference TRBV5-5 and TRBJ1-6, is DAGVTQSPTHLIKTRGQQVTLRCSPISGHKSVSWYQQVLGQGPQFIFQYYEKEERGRGNFPDRFSARQFPNYSSELNVNALLLGDSALYLCASSLTTGGFHSPLHFGNGTRLTVT.

The V gene is TRBV9, the J gene TRBJ1-1; perhaps TRBD1 as D (5 bases). The germline CDR1 and CDR2 sequences are SGDLS and YYNGEE. This CDR3 is 13 amino acids long. The V and J ends lost 5 bases and 10 bases respectively, with 18 bases between them. CDR3 nucleotide sequence: TGTGCCAGCAGTCTTTCGGGCCCCGGGGGAGCTTTCTTT. It codes for CASSLSGPGGAFF. The variable domain in full, completed from reference TRBV9 and TRBJ1-1, reads DSGVTQTPKHLITATGQRVTLRCSPRSGDLSVYWYQQSLDQGLQFLIQYYNGEERAKGNILERFSAQQFPDLHSELNLSSLELGDSALYFCASSLSGPGGAFFGQGTRLTVV.

This clone was observed a handful of times. The gene calls are TRBV7-3 and TRBJ2-1; D is undetermined. V was shortened by 2 bases and J by 0 bases, with 14 bases between the two germline ends. The CDR3 totals 17 residues. Germline V gene data show CDR1 as SGHTA and CDR2 as FQGTGA. This CDR3 reads CASSLSRSTSSYNEQFF. CDR3 coding DNA: TGTGCCAGCAGCTTATCCCGGTCGACGAGCTCCTACAATGAGCAGTTCTTC. Complete variable domain (other parts from reference TRBV7-3 and TRBJ2-1): GAGVSQTPSNKVTEKGKYVELRCDPISGHTALYWYRQSLGQGPEFLIYFQGTGAADDSGLPNDRFFAVRPEGSVSTLKIQRTERGDSAVYLCASSLSRSTSSYNEQFFGPGTRLTVL.

This chain joins TRBV6-5 and TRBJ1-2, with TRBD1 as a possible D gene (5 bases). Germline-derived CDR1 and CDR2 are MNHEY and SVGAGI. Between the trimmed V and J ends, which lost 2 bases and 5 bases, there was a span of 12 bases. The CDR3 extends over 14 amino acids. CDR3 loop: CASSYGGVGYGYTF. As DNA, the CDR3 is TGTGCCAGCAGTTACGGAGGGGTTGGGTATGGCTACACCTTC.

V usage is TRBV5-4 and J usage is TRBJ1-1, with 7 bases fitting TRBD1. The CDR3 totals 15 residues. The V gene end was trimmed by 0 bases and the J gene end by 2 bases; junction bases not matched to a gene: 4. CDR1 SGHNT and CDR2 YYREEE come from the germline V gene (reference sequence). The CDR3: CASSLGAGGNTEAFF. The DNA for the CDR3 is TGTGCCAGCAGCTTGGGGGCAGGGGGTAACACTGAAGCTTTCTTT. Based on the CDR3 plus reference TRBV5-4 and TRBJ1-1, the full variable domain is ETGVTQSPTHLIKTRGQQVTLRCSSQSGHNTVSWYQQALGQGPQFIFQYYREEENGRGNFPPRFSGLQFPNYSSELNVNALELDDSALYLCASSLGAGGNTEAFFGQGTRLTVV.

On this clone itself: This may arise from a read error, as a much more abundant clone is one base away. The sample holds other DNA sequences that translate to the same CDR3. V is TRBV7-2 and J is TRBJ1-5; no definite D call. There are 13 residues in the CDR3. Germline V CDR1 and CDR2: SGHTA, FQGNSA. Trimming took off 1 base at V and 4 bases at J, with 5 bases between the two ends. The CDR3 DNA reads as TGTGCCAGCAGCTTAGAGGTGAATCAGCCCCAGCATTTT. Amino acids: CASSLEVNQPQHF.

A remark on this clone: A read error may produce the germline difference seen at one junction end. This chain connects TRBV2 to TRBJ1-2; D gene ambiguous. CDR1 is SNHLY, CDR2 FYNNEI, per germline. This CDR3 region has 12 residues. This CDR3 reads CVSSEGLSGYTF. CDR3 in DNA: TGTGTCAGCAGTGAAGGGTTAAGTGGCTACACCTTC.

The chain links TRBV18 to TRBJ1-3, with 7 positions matching TRBD1. The CDR3 runs to 16 residues. Germline V gene data show CDR1 as KGHSH and CDR2 as LQKENI. V dropped 6 bases and J dropped 0; count of bases not matched to a gene: 8. The CDR3 DNA is TGTGCCAGCTCGCGTGGACAGGTCAGCTCTGGAAACACCATATATTTT. It is translated as CASSRGQVSSGNTIYF.

The J gene is TRBJ2-5, the V gene TRBV5-4, with 8 bases identical to TRBD2. Germline CDR1 reads SGHNT; CDR2 reads YYREEE (reference sequence). Trimming removed 0 bases from V and 0 bases from J; junction bases left unmatched: 7. The CDR3 length is 17 residues. Written as DNA, the CDR3 is TGTGCCAGCAGCTTGGCGAGTAGCGGGAATCACCAAGAGACCCAGTACTTC. The encoded protein is CASSLASSGNHQETQYF.

The V call is TRBV6-5, the J call TRBJ2-7; a weak D match, TRBD1 (6 bases). The germline gives CDR1 MNHEY, CDR2 SVGAGI. Trimming cost V 0 bases and J 6 bases, with 9 bases left between them. The CDR3 has 13 residues. Here the CDR3 reads CASSYSTQGEQYF. The CDR3 nucleotides are TGTGCCAGCAGTTACTCCACACAGGGCGAGCAGTACTTC.

The V call is TRBV7-8, the J call TRBJ2-7, with TRBD1 as a possible D gene (6 bases). The CDR3 has 12 amino acids. The germline V gene has CDR1 SGHVS and CDR2 FQNEAQ. Trimming left V 4 bases short and J 5 bases short, with 9 bases between. CDR3 nucleotides: TGTGCCAGCAGCTACAGGGAGAACGAGCAGTACTTC. Translated: CASSYRENEQYF.